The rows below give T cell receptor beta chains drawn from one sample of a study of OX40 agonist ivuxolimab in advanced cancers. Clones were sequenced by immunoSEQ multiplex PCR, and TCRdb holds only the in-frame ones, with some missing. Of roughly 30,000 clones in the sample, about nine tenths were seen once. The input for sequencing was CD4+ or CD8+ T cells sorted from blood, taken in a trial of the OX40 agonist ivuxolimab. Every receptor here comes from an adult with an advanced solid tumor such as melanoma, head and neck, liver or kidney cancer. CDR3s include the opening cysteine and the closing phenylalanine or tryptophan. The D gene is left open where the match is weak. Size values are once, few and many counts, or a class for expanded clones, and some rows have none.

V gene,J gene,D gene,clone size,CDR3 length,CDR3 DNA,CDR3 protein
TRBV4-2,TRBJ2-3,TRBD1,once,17,TGTGCCAGCAGCCAAGATTCGGACAGGGCACGTTCAGGTACGCAGTATTTT,CASSQDSDRARSGTQYF
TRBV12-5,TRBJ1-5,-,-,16,TGTGCTAGTGGTTTGTTAACTTGGGGTCACAATCAGCCCCAGCATTTT,CASGLLTWGHNQPQHF
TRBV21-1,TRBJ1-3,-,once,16,TGTGCCAGCACCCGTCGACAGGGGGTGTATGGAAACACCATATATTTT,CASTRRQGVYGNTIYF
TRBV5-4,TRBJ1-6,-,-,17,TGTGCCAGCAGCTTGACTCAGTTGGGGACCTATAATTCACCCCTCCACTTT,CASSLTQLGTYNSPLHF
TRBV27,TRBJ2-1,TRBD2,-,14,TGTGCCAGCAGGACTAGCGGGAGGTACAATGAGCAGTTCTTC,CASRTSGRYNEQFF
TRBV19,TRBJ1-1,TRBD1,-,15,TGTGCCAGTAGTATATGGCACAGGGGAAACACTGAAGCTTTCTTT,CASSIWHRGNTEAFF
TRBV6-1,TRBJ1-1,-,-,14,TGTGCCAGCAGTGAAGACCAAGCTAACACTGAAGCTTTCTTT,CASSEDQANTEAFF
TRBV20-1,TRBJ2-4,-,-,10,TGCAGTGCTTACAAAAACATTCAGTACTTC,CSAYKNIQYF
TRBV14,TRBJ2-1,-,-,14,TGTGCCAGCAGCCAAGTGTCCTCCTACAATGAGCAGTTCTTC,CASSQVSSYNEQFF
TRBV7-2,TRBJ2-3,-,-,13,TGTGCCAGCAGCTTAGACGGAGCAGATACGCAGTATTTT,CASSLDGADTQYF
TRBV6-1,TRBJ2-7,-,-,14,TGTGCCAGCAGCACCGGGACGGCATCCTACGAGCAGTACTTC,CASSTGTASYEQYF
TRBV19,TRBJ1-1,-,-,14,TGTGCCAGTAGTATAGTTGCCAGCAACACTGAAGCTTTCTTT,CASSIVASNTEAFF
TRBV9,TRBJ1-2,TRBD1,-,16,TGTGCCAGCAGCGCATTATACTCGACAGGGGGAGATGGCTACACCTTC,CASSALYSTGGDGYTF
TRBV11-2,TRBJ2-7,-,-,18,TGTGCCAGCAGCTTAGGTCGAGAGTTCGGCTTGAGCTCCTACGAGCAGTACTTC,CASSLGREFGLSSYEQYF
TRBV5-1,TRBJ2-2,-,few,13,TGCGCCAGCACGGGAATGAACACCGGGGAGCTGTTTTTT,CASTGMNTGELFF
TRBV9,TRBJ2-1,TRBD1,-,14,TGTGCCAGCAGCGACCCGGGACAGAACAATGAGCAGTTCTTC,CASSDPGQNNEQFF
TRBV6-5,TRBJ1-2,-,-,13,TGTGCCAGCAGTGAAAAGGTCAGCTATGGCTACACCTTC,CASSEKVSYGYTF
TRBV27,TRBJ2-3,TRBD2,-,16,TGTGCCAGCAGTCTATACGGACTAGCGGGGGCCTATACGCAGTATTTT,CASSLYGLAGAYTQYF
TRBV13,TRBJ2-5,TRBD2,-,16,TGTGCCAGCAGCTTTAACCAGCGGGGGGGCGGAGAGACCCAGTACTTC,CASSFNQRGGGETQYF
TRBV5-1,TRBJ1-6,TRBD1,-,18,TGCGCCAGCAGCCCCTCTTCCGTTGACAGGGTAGGCAATTCACCCCTCCACTTT,CASSPSSVDRVGNSPLHF
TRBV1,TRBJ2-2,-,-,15,TGCACCAGCAGCACGACTAGAGCGAACACCGGGGAGCTGTTTTTT,CTSSTTRANTGELFF
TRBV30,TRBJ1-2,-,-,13,TGTGCCTGGAGTGTACTGGGGGGGTACGGCTACACCTTC,CAWSVLGGYGYTF
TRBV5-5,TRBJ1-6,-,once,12,TGTGCCAGCAGCCCGGGAGGGGAGGCCCTCCACTTT,CASSPGGEALHF
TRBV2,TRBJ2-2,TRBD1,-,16,TGTGCCAGCAGCCGGGACAGCTCACCCGGCACCGGGGAGCTGTTTTTT,CASSRDSSPGTGELFF
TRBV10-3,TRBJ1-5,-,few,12,TGTGCCATCAGTGAGTACAATCAGCCCCAGCATTTT,CAISEYNQPQHF
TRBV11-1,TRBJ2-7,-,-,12,TGTGCCAGCAGCTTACGGTCGAGCGAGCAGTACTTC,CASSLRSSEQYF
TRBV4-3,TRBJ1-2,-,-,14,TGCGCCAGCAGCCAAGATCGCGGAGGCTATGGCTACACCTTC,CASSQDRGGYGYTF
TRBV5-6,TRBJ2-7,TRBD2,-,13,TGTGCCAGCAGCCCGGGGACTACCTACGAGCAGTACTTC,CASSPGTTYEQYF
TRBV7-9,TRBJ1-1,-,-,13,TGTGCCAGCAGCCAGGACAGCAACACTGAAGCTTTCTTT,CASSQDSNTEAFF
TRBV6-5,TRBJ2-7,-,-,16,TGTGCCAGCAGTTACTTCGACGGACCGGATCCGGCCGAGCAGTACTTC,CASSYFDGPDPAEQYF
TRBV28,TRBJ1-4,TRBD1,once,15,TGTGCCAGCAGTCCCAGGGGGCCGGGGGGCGAAAAACTGTTTTTT,CASSPRGPGGEKLFF
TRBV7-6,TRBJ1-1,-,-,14,TGTGCCAGCAGCTTCGGGGAGGAGTACACTGAAGCTTTCTTT,CASSFGEEYTEAFF
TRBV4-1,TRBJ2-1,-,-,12,TGCGCCAGCAGCCAAGCCTACAATGAGCAGTTCTTC,CASSQAYNEQFF
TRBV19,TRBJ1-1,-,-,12,TGTGCCAGCTATTCTCGGGACACTGAAGCTTTCTTT,CASYSRDTEAFF
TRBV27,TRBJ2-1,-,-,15,TGTGCCAGCAGTCTAAGCTCGGGGCCTGGAAATGAGCAGTTCTTC,CASSLSSGPGNEQFF